The T cell receptor beta chain under discussion was sequenced for a study of blood T cell repertoires in COVID-19. Trimming removed 3 bases from V and 2 bases from J, with 16 bases in between. CDR1 KGHSH and CDR2 LQKENI come from the germline V gene. This CDR3 contains 16 residues. TCRdb's table, derived via immunoSEQ multiplex PCR, lists solely in-frame clones and lacks some. This sample has 300,000 to 400,000 clones, with approximately 91% found just once. This clone appeared a single time. The V gene is TRBV18, the J gene TRBJ2-5, with D possibly matching TRBD2 (6 bases). The sequencing sample was made of PBMCs or T cells enriched from blood (not recorded which). This receptor was identified in a woman aged 25 to 39 who had been exposed to COVID-19. The CDR3 spells CASSPPSGTVQETQYF. The CDR3 DNA is TGTGCCAGCTCACCTCCCTCCGGGACTGTACAAGAGACCCAGTACTTC. The whole variable domain, remainder taken from reference TRBV18 and TRBJ2-5, is NAGVMQNPRHLVRRRGQEARLRCSPMKGHSHVYWYRQLPEEGLKFMVYLQKENIIDESGMPKERFSAEFPKEGPSILRIQQVVRGDSAAYFCASSPPSGTVQETQYFGPGTRLLVL.